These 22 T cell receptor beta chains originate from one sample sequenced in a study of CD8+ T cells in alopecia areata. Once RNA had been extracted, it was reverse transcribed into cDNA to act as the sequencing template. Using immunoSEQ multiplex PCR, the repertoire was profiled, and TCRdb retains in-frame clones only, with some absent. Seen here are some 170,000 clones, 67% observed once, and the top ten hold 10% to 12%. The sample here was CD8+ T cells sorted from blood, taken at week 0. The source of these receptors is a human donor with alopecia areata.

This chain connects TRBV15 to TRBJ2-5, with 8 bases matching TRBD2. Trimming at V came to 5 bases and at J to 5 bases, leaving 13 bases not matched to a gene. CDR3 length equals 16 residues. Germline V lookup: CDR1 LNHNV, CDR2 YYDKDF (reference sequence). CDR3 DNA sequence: TGTGCCACCAGCGCAAGGCGGGGGGCAAGAGGGGAGACCCAGTACTTC. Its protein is CATSARRGARGETQYF.

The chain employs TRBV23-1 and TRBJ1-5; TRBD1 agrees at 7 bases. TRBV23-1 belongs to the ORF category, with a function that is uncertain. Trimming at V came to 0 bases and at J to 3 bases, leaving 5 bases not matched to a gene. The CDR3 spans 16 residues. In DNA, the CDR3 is TGCGCCAGCAGTCAATCAGGGGGCGCTCACAATCAGCCCCAGCATTTT. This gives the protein CASSQSGGAHNQPQHF.

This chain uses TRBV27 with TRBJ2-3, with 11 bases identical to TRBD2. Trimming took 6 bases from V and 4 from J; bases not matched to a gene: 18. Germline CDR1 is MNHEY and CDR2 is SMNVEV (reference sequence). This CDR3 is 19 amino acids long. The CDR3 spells CASSPGVVAGGPLADTQYF. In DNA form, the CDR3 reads TGTGCCAGCAGCCCAGGAGTGGTAGCGGGGGGGCCATTGGCAGATACGCAGTATTTT.

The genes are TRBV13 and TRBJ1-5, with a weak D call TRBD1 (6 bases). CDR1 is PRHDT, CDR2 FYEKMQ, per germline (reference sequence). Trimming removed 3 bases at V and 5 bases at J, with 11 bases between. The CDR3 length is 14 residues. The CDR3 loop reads CASSFGGRDQPQHF. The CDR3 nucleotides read TGTGCCAGCAGCTTCGGGGGCCGGGATCAGCCCCAGCATTTT.

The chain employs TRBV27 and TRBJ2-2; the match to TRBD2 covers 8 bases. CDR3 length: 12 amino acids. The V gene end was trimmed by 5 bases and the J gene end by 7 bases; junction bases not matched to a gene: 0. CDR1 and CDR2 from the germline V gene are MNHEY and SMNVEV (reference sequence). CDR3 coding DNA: TGTGCCAGCAGTGCGGGGGGCGGGGAGCTGTTTTTT. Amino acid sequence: CASSAGGGELFF.

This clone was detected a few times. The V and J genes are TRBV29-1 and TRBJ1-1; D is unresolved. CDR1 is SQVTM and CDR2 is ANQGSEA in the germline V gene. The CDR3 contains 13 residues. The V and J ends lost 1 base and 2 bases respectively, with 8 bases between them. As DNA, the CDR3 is TGCAGCGTTGAAGGGCAGAGCAACACTGAAGCTTTCTTT. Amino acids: CSVEGQSNTEAFF.

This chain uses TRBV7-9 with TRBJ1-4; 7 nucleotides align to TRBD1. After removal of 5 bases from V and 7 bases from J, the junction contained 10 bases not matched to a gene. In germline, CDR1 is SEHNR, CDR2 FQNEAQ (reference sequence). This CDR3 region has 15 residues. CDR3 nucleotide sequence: TGTGCCAGCAGCCCCCAGGGGGGGGCTGGTGAAAAACTGTTTTTT. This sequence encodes CASSPQGGAGEKLFF.

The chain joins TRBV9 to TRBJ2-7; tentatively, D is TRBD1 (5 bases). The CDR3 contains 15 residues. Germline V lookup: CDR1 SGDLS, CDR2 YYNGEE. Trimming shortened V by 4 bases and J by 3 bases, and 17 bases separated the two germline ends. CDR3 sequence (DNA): TGTGCCAGCAGCCTAGAAGTAGGGGTCAACTACGAGCAGTACTTC. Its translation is CASSLEVGVNYEQYF.

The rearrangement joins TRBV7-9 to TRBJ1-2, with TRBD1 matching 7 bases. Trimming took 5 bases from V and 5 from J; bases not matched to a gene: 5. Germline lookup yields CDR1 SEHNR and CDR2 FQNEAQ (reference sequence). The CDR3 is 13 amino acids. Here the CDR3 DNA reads TGTGCCAGCAGCCCAGGGGGTCGGTATGGCTACACCTTC. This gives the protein CASSPGGRYGYTF.

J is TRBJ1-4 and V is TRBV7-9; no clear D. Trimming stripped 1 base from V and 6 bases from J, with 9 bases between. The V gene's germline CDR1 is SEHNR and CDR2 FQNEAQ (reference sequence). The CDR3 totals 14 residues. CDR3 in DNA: TGTGCCAGCAGCTTAGAGGTTCTGGATGAAAAACTGTTTTTT. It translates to CASSLEVLDEKLFF.

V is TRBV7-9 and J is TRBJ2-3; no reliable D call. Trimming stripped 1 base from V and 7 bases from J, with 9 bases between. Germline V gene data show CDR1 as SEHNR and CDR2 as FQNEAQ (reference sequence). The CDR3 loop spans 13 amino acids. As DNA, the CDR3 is TGTGCCAGCAGCTTAGAGTTACTGAATACGCAGTATTTT. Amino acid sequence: CASSLELLNTQYF.

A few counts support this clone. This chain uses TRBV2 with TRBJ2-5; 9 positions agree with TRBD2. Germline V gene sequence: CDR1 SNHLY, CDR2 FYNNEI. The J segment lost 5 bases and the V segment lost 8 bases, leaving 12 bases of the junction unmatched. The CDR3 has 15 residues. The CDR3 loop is CASLGASGVGETQYF. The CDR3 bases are TGTGCCAGCTTGGGGGCTAGCGGGGTGGGGGAGACCCAGTACTTC.

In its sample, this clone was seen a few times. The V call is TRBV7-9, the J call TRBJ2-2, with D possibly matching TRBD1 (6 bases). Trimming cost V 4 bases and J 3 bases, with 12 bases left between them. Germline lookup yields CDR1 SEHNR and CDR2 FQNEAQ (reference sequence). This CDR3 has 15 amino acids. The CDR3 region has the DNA TGTGCCAGCAGCTCACAGGGCGGCGACACCGGGGAGCTGTTTTTT. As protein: CASSSQGGDTGELFF. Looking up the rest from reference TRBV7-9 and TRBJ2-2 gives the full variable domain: DTGVSQNPRHKITKRGQNVTFRCDPISEHNRLYWYRQTLGQGPEFLTYFQNEAQLEKSRLLSDRFSAERPKGSFSTLEIQRTEQGDSAMYLCASSSQGGDTGELFFGEGSRLTVL.

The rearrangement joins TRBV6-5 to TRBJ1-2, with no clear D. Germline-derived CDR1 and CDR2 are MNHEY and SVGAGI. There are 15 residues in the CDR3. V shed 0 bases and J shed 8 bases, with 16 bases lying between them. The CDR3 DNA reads TGTGCCAGCAGTTACTCGCGCTACGGAAGGGAAGGCTACACCTTC. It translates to CASSYSRYGREGYTF.

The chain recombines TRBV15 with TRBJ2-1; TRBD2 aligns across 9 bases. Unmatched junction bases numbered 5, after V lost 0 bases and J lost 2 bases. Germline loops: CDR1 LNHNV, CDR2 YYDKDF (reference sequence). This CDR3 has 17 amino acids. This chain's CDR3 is CATSREGTSFAYNEQFF. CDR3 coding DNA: TGTGCCACCAGCAGAGAGGGGACTAGCTTTGCCTACAATGAGCAGTTCTTC.

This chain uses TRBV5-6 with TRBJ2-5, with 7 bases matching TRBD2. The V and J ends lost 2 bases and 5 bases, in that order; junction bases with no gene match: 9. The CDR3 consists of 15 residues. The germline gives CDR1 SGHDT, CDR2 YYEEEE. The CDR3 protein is CASSLVVRGVETQYF. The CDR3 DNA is TGTGCCAGCAGCTTAGTTGTTCGGGGGGTCGAGACCCAGTACTTC.

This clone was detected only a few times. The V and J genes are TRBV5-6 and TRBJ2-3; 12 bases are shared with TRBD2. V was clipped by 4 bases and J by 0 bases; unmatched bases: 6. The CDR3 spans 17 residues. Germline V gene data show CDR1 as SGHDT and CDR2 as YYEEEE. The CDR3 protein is CASSPGLAGFSTDTQYF. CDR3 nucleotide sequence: TGTGCCAGCAGCCCGGGACTAGCGGGCTTTAGCACAGATACGCAGTATTTT.

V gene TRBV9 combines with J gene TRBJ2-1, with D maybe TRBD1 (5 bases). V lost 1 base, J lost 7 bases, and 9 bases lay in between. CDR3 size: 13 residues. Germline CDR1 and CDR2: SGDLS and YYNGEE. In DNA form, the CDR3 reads TGTGCCAGCAGCGTACAGGGAAAGAATGAGCAGTTCTTC. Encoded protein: CASSVQGKNEQFF. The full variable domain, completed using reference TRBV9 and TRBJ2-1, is DSGVTQTPKHLITATGQRVTLRCSPRSGDLSVYWYQQSLDQGLQFLIQYYNGEERAKGNILERFSAQQFPDLHSELNLSSLELGDSALYFCASSVQGKNEQFFGPGTRLTVL.

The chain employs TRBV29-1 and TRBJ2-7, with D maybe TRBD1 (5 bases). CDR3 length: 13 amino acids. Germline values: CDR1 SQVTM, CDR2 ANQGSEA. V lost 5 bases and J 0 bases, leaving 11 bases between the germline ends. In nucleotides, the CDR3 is TGCAGCGTTCCCGCAGGGCCCTCCTACGAGCAGTACTTC. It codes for CSVPAGPSYEQYF.

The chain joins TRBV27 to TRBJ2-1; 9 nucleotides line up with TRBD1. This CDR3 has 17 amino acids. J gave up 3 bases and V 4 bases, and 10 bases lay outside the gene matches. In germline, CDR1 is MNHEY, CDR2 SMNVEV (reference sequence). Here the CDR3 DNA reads TGTGCCAGCAGTTCCTATTGGGGACAGGGCGTCTACAATGAGCAGTTCTTC. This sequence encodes CASSSYWGQGVYNEQFF.

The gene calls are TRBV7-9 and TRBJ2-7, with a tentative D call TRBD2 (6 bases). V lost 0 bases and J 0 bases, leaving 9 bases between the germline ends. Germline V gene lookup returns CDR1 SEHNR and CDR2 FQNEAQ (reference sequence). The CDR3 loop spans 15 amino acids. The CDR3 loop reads CASSLAGGNSYEQYF. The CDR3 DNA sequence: TGTGCCAGCAGCTTAGCCGGGGGTAACTCCTACGAGCAGTACTTC.

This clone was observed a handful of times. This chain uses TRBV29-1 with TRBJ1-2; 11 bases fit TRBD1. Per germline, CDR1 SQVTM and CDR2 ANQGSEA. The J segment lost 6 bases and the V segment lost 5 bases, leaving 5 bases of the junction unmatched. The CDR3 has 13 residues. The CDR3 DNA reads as TGCAGCGTTTTCCGGGACAGGGGGGATGGCTACACCTTC. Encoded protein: CSVFRDRGDGYTF.